These 21 T cell receptor beta chains were sequenced from one sample in a study of T cell responses to AZD1222 COVID-19 vaccine. Using immunoSEQ multiplex PCR, the repertoire was profiled, and TCRdb retains in-frame clones only, with some absent. In the table there are approximately 71,000 clones, about nine tenths of which are singletons. Sequenced here: peripheral blood, sampled on day 0 of AZD1222 vaccination. The source is an adult in good health.

The chain uses TRBV15 and TRBJ1-4; D unresolved. From germline, CDR1 is LNHNV and CDR2 YYDKDF (reference sequence). This CDR3 is 15 amino acids long. The V gene lost 0 bases and the J gene lost 5 bases, with 10 bases spanning the gap. The CDR3 loop is CATSREISRNEKLFF. CDR3 DNA sequence: TGTGCCACCAGCAGAGAGATAAGTAGAAATGAAAAACTGTTTTTT.

The CDR3 loop is CASMKGTYEQYF. Written as DNA, the CDR3 is TGTGCCAGCATGAAAGGGACATACGAGCAGTACTTC. The chain links TRBV28 to TRBJ2-7; TRBD1 is a possible D gene (6 bases). Germline loops: CDR1 MDHEN, CDR2 SYDVKM. CDR3 length: 12 amino acids. The germline V and J ends were trimmed by 7 bases and 4 bases, with 11 bases remaining between them.

V and J are TRBV18 and TRBJ2-2, with 12 bases that match TRBD1. Germline CDR1 and CDR2: KGHSH and LQKENI. J gave up 6 bases and V 3 bases, and 8 bases lay outside the gene matches. This CDR3 comprises 17 residues. The CDR3 DNA follows: TGTGCCAGCTCACCCTCCGTCGGGACAGGGGGCCCCGGGGAGCTGTTTTTT. Protein product: CASSPSVGTGGPGELFF.

The gene calls are TRBV28 and TRBJ1-3; no reliable D call. The CDR3 has 12 amino acids. V lost 5 bases to trimming and J lost 5 bases, with 7 bases between them. Germline V gives CDR1 MDHEN, CDR2 SYDVKM. DNA of the CDR3: TGTGCCAGCAGTGAGGCTAGAAACACCATATATTTT. It codes for CASSEARNTIYF.

The chain combines TRBV25-1 with TRBJ2-3, with 7 nucleotides matching TRBD1. V gave up 8 bases and J gave up 4 bases; unmatched junction bases: 9. The CDR3 length is 14 residues. The germline V gene has CDR1 MGHDK and CDR2 SYGVNS. The CDR3 bases are TGTGCCAGCGCAACCGACAGGGATGCAGATACGCAGTATTTT. Protein sequence: CASATDRDADTQYF.

The gene calls are TRBV29-1 and TRBJ2-7; D ambiguous. This CDR3 is 11 amino acids long. Germline values: CDR1 SQVTM, CDR2 ANQGSEA. The ends were cut back, 4 bases at V and 2 bases at J, with 6 bases in the middle. In DNA, the CDR3 is TGCAGCGTTGCCGAGGCCTACGAGCAGTACTTC. As protein: CSVAEAYEQYF.

This clone came up once. The chain links TRBV21-1 to TRBJ1-6; TRBD1, the D gene given by the table, was not confirmed from the DNA. TRBV21-1 is tagged as a pseudogene. The CDR3 has 15 residues. CDR3 bases: TGTGCCAGCAGCAAAGAGGCAGGGGGCGATTCACCCCTCCACTTT. It codes for CASSKEAGGDSPLHF.

The V gene is TRBV30, the J gene TRBJ1-2; no reliable D call. V dropped 0 bases and J dropped 7 bases, with 6 bases sitting between them. The CDR3 totals 11 residues. Per the germline V gene, CDR1 is GTSNPN and CDR2 is SVGIG (reference sequence). The CDR3 DNA is TGTGCCTGGAGTGTTGGAGGTGGCTACACCTTC. Encoded protein: CAWSVGGGYTF.

In nucleotides, the CDR3 is TGCGCCAGCAGTGACTGGGGTCGGGGAACTGAAGCTTTCTTT. It translates to CASSDWGRGTEAFF. The chain joins TRBV10-1 to TRBJ1-1, with D unresolved. The CDR3 runs 14 residues. Trimming pared 3 bases from V and 5 bases from J, leaving 13 bases between. Germline values: CDR1 WNHNN, CDR2 SYGVQD (reference sequence).

The chain employs TRBV6-2 or TRBV6-3 and TRBJ2-3; D may correspond to TRBD1 or TRBD2 (5 bases each). The CDR3 consists of 16 residues. Looked up from germline, CDR1 is MNHEY and CDR2 is SVGEGT. V was pared by 5 bases and J by 2 bases, with 17 bases between. The CDR3 region is CASSKSGQSYTDTQYF. Here the CDR3 DNA reads TGTGCCAGCAGTAAATCGGGGCAGTCCTACACAGATACGCAGTATTTT.

V gene TRBV5-1 combines with J gene TRBJ1-2; no definite D call. There are 14 residues in the CDR3. Trimming stripped 0 bases from V and 4 bases from J, with 10 bases between. Looked up from germline, CDR1 is SGHRS and CDR2 is YFSETQ. CDR3 region: CASSLARQSYGYTF. The CDR3 region has the DNA TGCGCCAGCAGCTTGGCCAGGCAGAGCTATGGCTACACCTTC.

This clone was picked up one time. The rearrangement joins TRBV7-2 to TRBJ2-3, with D hard to call. The CDR3 extends over 15 amino acids. V was clipped by 3 bases and J by 2 bases, with 12 bases between them. The V gene's germline CDR1 is SGHTA and CDR2 FQGNSA. CDR3 sequence: CASSFSYISTDTQYF. The CDR3 nucleotides read TGTGCCAGCAGCTTTTCGTATATATCCACAGATACGCAGTATTTT.

The chain couples TRBV7-8 to TRBJ2-3; a possible D gene is TRBD2 (5 bases). This CDR3 is built from 15 residues. The germline gives CDR1 SGHVS, CDR2 FQNEAQ. V lost 3 bases and J lost 4, with 14 bases in between. CDR3 sequence reads: CASSLRVEGADTQYF. As DNA, the CDR3 is TGTGCCAGCAGCTTGAGAGTAGAGGGCGCAGATACGCAGTATTTT.

The chain recombines TRBV6-5 with TRBJ1-3; the D is unclear. V gave up 6 bases and J gave up 2 bases, with 11 bases separating them. Germline V gene sequence: CDR1 MNHEY, CDR2 SVGAGI. This CDR3 spans 14 amino acids. CDR3 residues: CASSLRETGNTIYF. The CDR3 DNA is TGTGCCAGCAGCCTAAGAGAAACTGGAAACACCATATATTTT.

The genes are TRBV5-6 and TRBJ1-5, with D hard to call. Germline CDR1 reads SGHDT; CDR2 reads YYEEEE. The V and J ends lost 4 bases and 7 bases respectively, with 18 bases between them. This CDR3 comprises 15 residues. For the CDR3, the DNA is TGTGCCAGCAGCCCTGGCAGGCGGGCAGGCCAGCCCCAGCATTTT. Its protein product is CASSPGRRAGQPQHF.

The count of this clone is one. V gene TRBV7-3 combines with J gene TRBJ2-7; D is possibly TRBD1 (5 bases). The germline gives CDR1 SGHTA, CDR2 FQGTGA. Between the trimmed V and J ends, which lost 3 bases and 6 bases, there was a span of 12 bases. The CDR3 has 13 amino acids. CDR3 residues: CASSFKSRGEQYF. CDR3 sequence (DNA): TGTGCCAGCAGCTTTAAATCTAGGGGCGAGCAGTACTTC.

This sequence joins TRBV5-1 and TRBJ2-7; weak D call: TRBD2 (6 bases). This CDR3 spans 14 amino acids. In germline, CDR1 is SGHRS, CDR2 YFSETQ. Trimming left V 4 bases short and J 3 bases short, with 14 bases between. This CDR3 is CASSPGPGVYEQYF. The CDR3, as DNA: TGCGCCAGCAGCCCGGGGCCGGGGGTCTACGAGCAGTACTTC.

This chain joins TRBV18 and TRBJ2-7; D is ambiguous. Germline values: CDR1 KGHSH, CDR2 LQKENI. Deletions cut 1 base from V and 0 bases from J, with 7 bases between. The CDR3 covers 14 residues. The CDR3 DNA sequence: TGTGCCAGCTCACCACGAGTGAGCTCCTACGAGCAGTACTTC. Its translation is CASSPRVSSYEQYF. Based on the CDR3 plus reference TRBV18 and TRBJ2-7, the full variable domain is NAGVMQNPRHLVRRRGQEARLRCSPMKGHSHVYWYRQLPEEGLKFMVYLQKENIIDESGMPKERFSAEFPKEGPSILRIQQVVRGDSAAYFCASSPRVSSYEQYFGPGTRLTVT.

The chain has TRBV24-1 and TRBJ2-7; D possibly corresponds to TRBD2 (5 bases). V was cut by 6 bases and J by 3 bases, with 14 bases left in between. The CDR3 extends over 14 amino acids. Per the germline V gene, CDR1 is KGHDR and CDR2 is SFDVKD. CDR3 nucleotides: TGTGCCACCAGTCAAGGCGGGTCCTACTACGAGCAGTACTTC. The encoded protein is CATSQGGSYYEQYF.

The CDR3, as DNA: TGTGCCAGCAGTTTTTCCGGGACCTTTAGGAGTGAGCAGTTCTTC. Its protein product is CASSFSGTFRSEQFF. V and J are TRBV6-2 or TRBV6-3 and TRBJ2-1; D possibly matches TRBD1 or TRBD2 (5 bases each). V lost 4 bases, J lost 9 bases, and 19 bases lay in between. The germline CDR1 and CDR2 sequences are MNHEY and SVGEGT. CDR3 size: 15 residues.

A few counts support this clone. The chain carries TRBV18 and TRBJ2-2, with D perhaps matching TRBD2 (5 bases). V shed 5 bases and J shed 7 bases, with 11 bases lying between them. The CDR3 is 13 amino acids. Germline V gene data show CDR1 as KGHSH and CDR2 as LQKENI. The CDR3 DNA follows: TGTGCCAGCTCATTGACCGAGGGCGGGGAGCTGTTTTTT. Translation gives CASSLTEGGELFF. Looking up the rest from reference TRBV18 and TRBJ2-2 gives the full variable domain: NAGVMQNPRHLVRRRGQEARLRCSPMKGHSHVYWYRQLPEEGLKFMVYLQKENIIDESGMPKERFSAEFPKEGPSILRIQQVVRGDSAAYFCASSLTEGGELFFGEGSRLTVL.